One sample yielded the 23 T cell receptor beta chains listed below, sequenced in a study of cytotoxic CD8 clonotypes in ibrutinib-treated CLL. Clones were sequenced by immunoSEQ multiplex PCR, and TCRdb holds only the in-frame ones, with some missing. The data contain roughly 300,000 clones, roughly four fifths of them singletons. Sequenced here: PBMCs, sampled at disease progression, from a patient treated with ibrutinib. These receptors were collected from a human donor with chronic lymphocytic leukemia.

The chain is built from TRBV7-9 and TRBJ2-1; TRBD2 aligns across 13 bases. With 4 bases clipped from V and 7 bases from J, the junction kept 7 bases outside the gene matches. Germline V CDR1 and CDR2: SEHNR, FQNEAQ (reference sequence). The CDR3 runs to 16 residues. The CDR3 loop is CASSYLLAGGPNEQFF. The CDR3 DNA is TGTGCCAGCAGCTACCTACTAGCGGGGGGGCCTAATGAGCAGTTCTTC.

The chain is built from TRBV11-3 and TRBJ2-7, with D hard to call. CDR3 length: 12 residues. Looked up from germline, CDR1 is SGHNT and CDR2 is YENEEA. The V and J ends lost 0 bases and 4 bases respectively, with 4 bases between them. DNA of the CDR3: TGTGCCAGCAGCTTAGATGCATACGAGCAGTACTTC. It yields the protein CASSLDAYEQYF. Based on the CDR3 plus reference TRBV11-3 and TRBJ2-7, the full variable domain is EAGVVQSPRYKIIEKKQPVAFWCNPISGHNTLYWYLQNLGQGPELLIRYENEEAVDDSQLPKDRFSAERLKGVDSTLKIQPAELGDSAVYLCASSLDAYEQYFGPGTRLTVT.

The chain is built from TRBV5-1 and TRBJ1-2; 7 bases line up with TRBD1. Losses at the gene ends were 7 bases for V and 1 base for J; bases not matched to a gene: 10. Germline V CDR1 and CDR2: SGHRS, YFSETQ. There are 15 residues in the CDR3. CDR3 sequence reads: CASGPQGGHNYGYTF. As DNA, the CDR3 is TGCGCCAGCGGCCCCCAGGGGGGCCATAACTATGGCTACACCTTC.

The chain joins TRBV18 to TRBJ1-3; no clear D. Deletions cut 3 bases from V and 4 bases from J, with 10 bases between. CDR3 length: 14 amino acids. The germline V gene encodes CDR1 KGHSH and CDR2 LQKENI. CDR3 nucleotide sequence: TGTGCCAGCTCACCCGGGGTTTCGGGAAACACCATATATTTT. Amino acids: CASSPGVSGNTIYF. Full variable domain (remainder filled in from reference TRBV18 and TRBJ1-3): NAGVMQNPRHLVRRRGQEARLRCSPMKGHSHVYWYRQLPEEGLKFMVYLQKENIIDESGMPKERFSAEFPKEGPSILRIQQVVRGDSAAYFCASSPGVSGNTIYFGEGSWLTVV.

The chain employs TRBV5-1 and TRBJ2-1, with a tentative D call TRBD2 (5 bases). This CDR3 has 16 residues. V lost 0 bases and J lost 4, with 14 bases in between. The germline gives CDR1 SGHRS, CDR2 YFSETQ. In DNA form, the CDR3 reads TGCGCCAGCAGCTTGGCCGTAGGAGGACTTTACAATGAGCAGTTCTTC. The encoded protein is CASSLAVGGLYNEQFF.

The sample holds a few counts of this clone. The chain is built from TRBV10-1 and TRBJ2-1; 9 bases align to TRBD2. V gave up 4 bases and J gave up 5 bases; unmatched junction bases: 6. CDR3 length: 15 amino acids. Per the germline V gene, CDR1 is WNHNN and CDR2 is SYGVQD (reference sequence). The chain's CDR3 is CASSGGLAPHNEQFF. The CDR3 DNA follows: TGCGCCAGCAGTGGCGGACTAGCGCCCCACAATGAGCAGTTCTTC.

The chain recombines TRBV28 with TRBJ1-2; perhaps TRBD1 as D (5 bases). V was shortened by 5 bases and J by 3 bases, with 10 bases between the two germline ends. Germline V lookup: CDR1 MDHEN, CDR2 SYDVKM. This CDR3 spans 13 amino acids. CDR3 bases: TGTGCCAGCAGTCCTACAGGCCACTATGGCTACACCTTC. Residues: CASSPTGHYGYTF.

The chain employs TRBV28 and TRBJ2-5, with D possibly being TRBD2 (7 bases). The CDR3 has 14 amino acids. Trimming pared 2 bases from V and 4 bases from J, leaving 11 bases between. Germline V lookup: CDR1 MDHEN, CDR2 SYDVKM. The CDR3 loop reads CASSLVGGGETQYF. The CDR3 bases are TGTGCCAGCAGTTTAGTAGGGGGGGGAGAGACCCAGTACTTC.

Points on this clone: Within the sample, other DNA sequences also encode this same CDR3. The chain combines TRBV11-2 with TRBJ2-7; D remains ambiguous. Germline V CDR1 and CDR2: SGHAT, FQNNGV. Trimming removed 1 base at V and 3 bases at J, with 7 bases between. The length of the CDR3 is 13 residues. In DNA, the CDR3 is TGTGCCAGCAGCTTAGGATCACTCTACGAGCAGTACTTC. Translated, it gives CASSLGSLYEQYF.

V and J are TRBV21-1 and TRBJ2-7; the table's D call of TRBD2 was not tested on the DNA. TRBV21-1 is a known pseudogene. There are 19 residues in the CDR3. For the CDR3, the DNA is TGTGCCAGCAGCAAGGTCCAACAGACTAGCGGCATACTATTCTACGAGCAGTACTTC. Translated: CASSKVQQTSGILFYEQYF.

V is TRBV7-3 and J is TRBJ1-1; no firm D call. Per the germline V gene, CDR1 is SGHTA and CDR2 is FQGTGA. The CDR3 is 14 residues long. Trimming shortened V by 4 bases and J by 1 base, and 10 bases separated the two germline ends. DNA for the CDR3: TGTGCCAGCAGCTCCTCCACAGAGAACACTGAAGCTTTCTTT. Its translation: CASSSSTENTEAFF. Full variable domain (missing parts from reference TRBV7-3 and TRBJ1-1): GAGVSQTPSNKVTEKGKYVELRCDPISGHTALYWYRQSLGQGPEFLIYFQGTGAADDSGLPNDRFFAVRPEGSVSTLKIQRTERGDSAVYLCASSSSTENTEAFFGQGTRLTVV.

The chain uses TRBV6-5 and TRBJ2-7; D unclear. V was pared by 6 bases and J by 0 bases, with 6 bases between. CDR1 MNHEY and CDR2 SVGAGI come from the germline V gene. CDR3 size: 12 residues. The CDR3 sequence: CASRRSSYEQYF. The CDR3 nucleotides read TGTGCCAGCAGGCGCAGCTCCTACGAGCAGTACTTC.

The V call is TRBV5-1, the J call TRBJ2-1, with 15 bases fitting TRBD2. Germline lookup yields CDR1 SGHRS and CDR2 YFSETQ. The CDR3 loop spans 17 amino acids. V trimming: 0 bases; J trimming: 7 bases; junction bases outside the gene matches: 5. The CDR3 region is CASSLAAGLAGGNEQFF. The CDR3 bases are TGCGCCAGCAGCTTGGCCGCCGGACTAGCGGGAGGGAATGAGCAGTTCTTC.

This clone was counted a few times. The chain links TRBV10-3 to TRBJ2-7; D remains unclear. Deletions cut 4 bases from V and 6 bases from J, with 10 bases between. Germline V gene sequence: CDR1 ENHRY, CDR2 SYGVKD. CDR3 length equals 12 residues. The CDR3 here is CAISAWSGEQYF. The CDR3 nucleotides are TGTGCCATCAGTGCATGGTCGGGCGAGCAGTACTTC.

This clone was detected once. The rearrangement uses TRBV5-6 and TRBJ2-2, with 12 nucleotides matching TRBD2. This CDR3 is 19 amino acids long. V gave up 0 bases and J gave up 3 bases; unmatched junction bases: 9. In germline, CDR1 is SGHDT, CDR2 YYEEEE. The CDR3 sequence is CASSLGTSGKVVYTGELFF. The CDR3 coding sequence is TGTGCCAGCAGCTTGGGGACTAGCGGGAAGGTAGTGTACACCGGGGAGCTGTTTTTT.

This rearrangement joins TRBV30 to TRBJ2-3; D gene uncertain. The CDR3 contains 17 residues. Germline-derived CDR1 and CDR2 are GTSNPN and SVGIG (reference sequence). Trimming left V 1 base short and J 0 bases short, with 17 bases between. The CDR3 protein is CAWSDLGAAPSTDTQYF. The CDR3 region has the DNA TGTGCCTGGAGTGATCTAGGAGCAGCCCCTAGCACAGATACGCAGTATTTT. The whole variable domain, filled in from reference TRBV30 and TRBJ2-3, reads SQTIHQWPATLVQPVGSPLSLECTVEGTSNPNLYWYRQAAGRGLQLLFYSVGIGQISSEVPQNLSASRPQDRQFILSSKKLLLSDSGFYLCAWSDLGAAPSTDTQYFGPGTRLTVL.

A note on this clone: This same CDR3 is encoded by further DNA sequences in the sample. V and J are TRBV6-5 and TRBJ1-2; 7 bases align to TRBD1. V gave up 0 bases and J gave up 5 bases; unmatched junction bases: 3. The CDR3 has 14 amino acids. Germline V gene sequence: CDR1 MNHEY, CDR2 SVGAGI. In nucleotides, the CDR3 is TGTGCCAGCAGTTACTCTCCAGGGGGGTATGGCTACACCTTC. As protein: CASSYSPGGYGYTF.

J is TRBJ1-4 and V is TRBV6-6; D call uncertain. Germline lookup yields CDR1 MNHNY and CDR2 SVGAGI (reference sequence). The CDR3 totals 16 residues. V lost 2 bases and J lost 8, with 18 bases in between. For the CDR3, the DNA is TGTGCCAGCAGTTACGGAACATTCAAATTGGGGGAAAAACTGTTTTTT. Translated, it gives CASSYGTFKLGEKLFF.

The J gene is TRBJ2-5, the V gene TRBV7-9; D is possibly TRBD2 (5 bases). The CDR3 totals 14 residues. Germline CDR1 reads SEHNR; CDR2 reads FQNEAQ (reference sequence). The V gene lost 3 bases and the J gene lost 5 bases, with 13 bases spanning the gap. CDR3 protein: CASSFGISEETQYF. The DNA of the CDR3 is TGTGCCAGCAGCTTTGGGATTAGCGAGGAGACCCAGTACTTC. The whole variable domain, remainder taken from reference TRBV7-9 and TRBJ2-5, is DTGVSQNPRHKITKRGQNVTFRCDPISEHNRLYWYRQTLGQGPEFLTYFQNEAQLEKSRLLSDRFSAERPKGSFSTLEIQRTEQGDSAMYLCASSFGISEETQYFGPGTRLLVL.

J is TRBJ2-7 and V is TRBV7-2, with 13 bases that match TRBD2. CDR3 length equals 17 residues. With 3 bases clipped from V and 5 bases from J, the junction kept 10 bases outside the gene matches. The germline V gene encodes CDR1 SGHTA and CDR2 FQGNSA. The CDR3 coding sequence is TGTGCCAGCAGCTTCAACCGCGGGACTAGCGGGGCCCACGAGCAGTACTTC. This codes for CASSFNRGTSGAHEQYF.

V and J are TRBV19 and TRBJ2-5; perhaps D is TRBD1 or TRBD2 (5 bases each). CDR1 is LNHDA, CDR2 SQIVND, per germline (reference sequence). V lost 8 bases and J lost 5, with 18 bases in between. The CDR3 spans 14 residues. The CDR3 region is CASASGTAVETQYF. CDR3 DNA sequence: TGTGCCAGTGCCTCGGGGACGGCCGTCGAGACCCAGTACTTC.

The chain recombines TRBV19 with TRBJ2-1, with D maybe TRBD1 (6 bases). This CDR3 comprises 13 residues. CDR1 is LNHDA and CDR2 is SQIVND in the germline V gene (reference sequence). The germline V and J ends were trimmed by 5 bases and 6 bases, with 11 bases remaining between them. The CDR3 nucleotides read TGTGCCAGTAGTCCCCGGACAGCCAATGAGCAGTTCTTC. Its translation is CASSPRTANEQFF. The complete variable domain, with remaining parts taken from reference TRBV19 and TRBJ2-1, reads DGGITQSPKYLFRKEGQNVTLSCEQNLNHDAMYWYRQDPGQGLRLIYYSQIVNDFQKGDIAEGYSVSREKKESFPLTVTSAQKNPTAFYLCASSPRTANEQFFGPGTRLTVL.

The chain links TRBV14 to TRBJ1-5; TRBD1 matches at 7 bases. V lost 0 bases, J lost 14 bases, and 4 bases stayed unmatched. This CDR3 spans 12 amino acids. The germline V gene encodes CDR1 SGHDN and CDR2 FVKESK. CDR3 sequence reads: CASSQDADREHF. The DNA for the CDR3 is TGTGCCAGCAGCCAAGATGCCGACAGGGAGCATTTT.